This record covers a single TCR beta chain. What it recognizes is unknown. The data originate from a study of shared clonotypes between healthy human individuals. Study as a whole: Ranging from 18 to 49 in age, donors were two women and three men.

The protocol was immunoSEQ multiplex PCR, while the TCRdb copy is restricted to in-frame clones and leaves out a portion. The sample has more than 1.2 million clones; approximately 98.5% are singletons. Study findings and constraints: Naive subsets typically showed greater estimated richness than memory subsets. Clonotype sharing across a few donors was observed for roughly 5% of naive CD4 clonotypes.

Per the germline V gene, CDR1 is SQVTM and CDR2 is ANQGSEA. The CDR3 consists of 15 residues. V lost 2 bases to trimming and J lost 0 bases; unmatched junction nucleotides: 5. This sequence joins TRBV29-1 and TRBJ2-3; 7 bases line up with TRBD2. The sequencing sample was made of naive CD4+ T cells sorted from blood. Subset given: CD45RA+ positively selected. This TCR derives from a man under 40 in good health. CDR3 region: CSVEMASGSTDTQYF. Here the CDR3 DNA reads TGCAGCGTTGAAATGGCTAGCGGCAGCACAGATACGCAGTATTTT.